Listed here are 27 T cell receptor beta chains from one sample, sequenced in a study of blood T cell repertoires in COVID-19. Here immunoSEQ multiplex PCR was the method, and the copy in TCRdb shows in-frame clones only, minus some. This table has about 140,000 clones, about 75% appearing once. The source material was PBMCs or T cells enriched from blood (not recorded which). Receptor source: a woman in her fifties or sixties who had recovered from COVID-19.

V usage is TRBV7-9 and J usage is TRBJ1-4, with TRBD1 identical over 9 bases. V trimming: 5 bases; J trimming: 0 bases; junction bases outside the gene matches: 7. Germline lookup yields CDR1 SEHNR and CDR2 FQNEAQ (reference sequence). The CDR3 extends over 17 amino acids. The CDR3 reads CASSPRQGGATNEKLFF. CDR3 DNA sequence: TGTGCCAGCAGCCCCCGACAGGGGGGGGCAACTAATGAAAAACTGTTTTTT.

This chain links TRBV5-1 with TRBJ2-2, with 14 bases identical to TRBD2. Germline loops: CDR1 SGHRS, CDR2 YFSETQ. V gave up 7 bases and J gave up 7 bases; unmatched junction bases: 6. The CDR3 totals 15 residues. CDR3 loop: CASAGLAGGGGELFF. For the CDR3, the DNA is TGCGCCAGCGCCGGACTAGCGGGAGGTGGCGGGGAGCTGTTTTTT.

Concerning this clone itself: The sample contains more than one DNA sequence encoding this CDR3. The chain is built from TRBV5-1 and TRBJ1-1; 10 nucleotides match TRBD1. Germline assignment: CDR1 SGHRS and CDR2 YFSETQ. Losses at the gene ends were 0 bases for V and 4 bases for J; bases not matched to a gene: 6. This CDR3 is built from 16 residues. CDR3 sequence: CASSLGTGGGSTEAFF. The CDR3 coding sequence is TGCGCCAGCAGCTTGGGGACAGGGGGTGGGAGCACTGAAGCTTTCTTT. The full variable domain, completed using reference TRBV5-1 and TRBJ1-1, is KAGVTQTPRYLIKTRGQQVTLSCSPISGHRSVSWYQQTPGQGLQFLFEYFSETQRNKGNFPGRFSGRQFSNSRSEMNVSTLELGDSALYLCASSLGTGGGSTEAFFGQGTRLTVV.

This clone was picked up a small number of times. The J gene is TRBJ1-2, the V gene TRBV2; 9 bases are a match to TRBD1. The CDR3 spans 16 residues. After removal of 6 bases from V and 3 bases from J, the junction contained 11 bases not matched to a gene. Germline V gene data show CDR1 as SNHLY and CDR2 as FYNNEI. CDR3 in amino acids: CASRGTRDREHYGYTF. CDR3 in DNA: TGTGCCAGCAGGGGAACCCGGGACAGGGAACACTATGGCTACACCTTC.

V is TRBV7-3 and J is TRBJ2-7; unclear D gene. The germline V gene encodes CDR1 SGHTA and CDR2 FQGTGA. V gave up 1 base and J gave up 6 bases, with 10 bases separating them. The CDR3 runs to 13 residues. CDR3 residues: CASSLKGGAEQYF. In DNA form, the CDR3 reads TGTGCCAGCAGCTTAAAAGGCGGAGCCGAGCAGTACTTC.

This clone has only a few counts. The gene calls are TRBV7-6 and TRBJ1-6, with D perhaps TRBD1 (5 bases). The CDR3 runs 15 residues. V was pared by 0 bases and J by 7 bases, with 10 bases between. The germline gives CDR1 SGHVS, CDR2 FNYEAQ. CDR3 coding DNA: TGTGCCAGCAGCTTAGCAGCCCACAGGAATTCACCCCTCCACTTT. Translation gives CASSLAAHRNSPLHF.

The CDR3 here is CASSLDLRREGKSSYNEQFF. CDR3 bases: TGTGCCAGCAGCTTAGATCTTCGGCGGGAGGGCAAAAGCTCCTACAATGAGCAGTTCTTC. The rearrangement links TRBV11-3 to TRBJ2-1; 9 bases are shared with TRBD2. J was trimmed by 0 bases and V by 0 bases; bases with no gene match: 12. CDR3 length: 20 amino acids. From germline, CDR1 is SGHNT and CDR2 YENEEA.

CDR3 region: CASSQGQGNTEAFF. The CDR3 region has the DNA TGTGCCAGCAGCCAAGGACAGGGGAACACTGAAGCTTTCTTT. The rearrangement uses TRBV3-1 (or the pseudogene TRBV3-2) and TRBJ1-1, with 7 bases lining up with TRBD1. The V gene end was trimmed by 1 base and the J gene end by 1 base; junction bases not matched to a gene: 0. Germline CDR1 LGHDT, CDR2 YNNKEL (reference sequence). CDR3 size: 14 residues.

This clone was detected a few times. V and J are TRBV5-1 and TRBJ2-2; 11 nucleotides line up with TRBD2. The CDR3 sequence is 15 residues long. The V segment lost 2 bases and the J segment 6 bases; nucleotides outside the gene matches: 3. Germline V gene data show CDR1 as SGHRS and CDR2 as YFSETQ. The CDR3 loop is CASSFKTSGAGELFF. The CDR3 nucleotides read TGCGCCAGCAGCTTCAAGACTAGCGGGGCCGGGGAGCTGTTTTTT. The complete variable domain, with remaining parts taken from reference TRBV5-1 and TRBJ2-2, reads KAGVTQTPRYLIKTRGQQVTLSCSPISGHRSVSWYQQTPGQGLQFLFEYFSETQRNKGNFPGRFSGRQFSNSRSEMNVSTLELGDSALYLCASSFKTSGAGELFFGEGSRLTVL.

The gene calls are TRBV9 and TRBJ1-2; possible D gene TRBD1, 6 bases. Germline CDR1 SGDLS, CDR2 YYNGEE. V was cut by 2 bases and J by 8 bases, with 16 bases left in between. The CDR3 is 14 amino acids. The CDR3 DNA is TGTGCCAGCAGCGTGACCACAGGGATCGGCGGCTACACCTTC. It specifies CASSVTTGIGGYTF.

Turning to this clone: Within the sample, other DNA sequences also encode this same CDR3. V and J are TRBV11-3 and TRBJ2-7; D is unresolved. Trimming left V 5 bases short and J 0 bases short, with 5 bases between. Germline V lookup: CDR1 SGHNT, CDR2 YENEEA. CDR3 size: 12 residues. The CDR3 region has the DNA TGTGCCAGCAGCCGGAGCTCCTACGAGCAGTACTTC. Its translation: CASSRSSYEQYF.

V usage is TRBV5-6 and J usage is TRBJ2-3; 7 nucleotides agree with TRBD2. The germline CDR1 and CDR2 sequences are SGHDT and YYEEEE. This CDR3 contains 17 residues. The trim removed 4 bases at V and 4 bases at J, leaving 15 bases unmatched. Here the CDR3 DNA reads TGTGCCAGCAGCCTTGGGGGAGCGGGGACCTGGGCAGATACGCAGTATTTT. Translating gives CASSLGGAGTWADTQYF.

Remarks on this clone: Other nucleotide sequences in the sample specify the same CDR3. The chain couples TRBV15 to TRBJ2-3; D ambiguous. Germline V gene sequence: CDR1 LNHNV, CDR2 YYDKDF (reference sequence). The CDR3 is made up of 13 amino acids. Trimming took off 0 bases at V and 6 bases at J, with 7 bases between the two ends. The CDR3: CATSRDRGDTQYF. In DNA form, the CDR3 reads TGTGCCACCAGCAGAGATCGCGGCGATACGCAGTATTTT.

This rearrangement joins TRBV7-9 to TRBJ2-5; tentatively, D is TRBD1 (5 bases). V gave up 2 bases and J gave up 8 bases, with 15 bases separating them. This CDR3 is 14 amino acids long. Per germline, CDR1 SEHNR and CDR2 FQNEAQ (reference sequence). This CDR3 is CASSLLQAKGTQYF. The CDR3 DNA follows: TGTGCCAGCAGCTTATTACAGGCCAAGGGAACCCAGTACTTC.

Remarks on this clone: Other DNA variants within this sample encode the same CDR3. CDR3 sequence reads: CASSPGGDQPQHF. CDR3 in DNA: TGTGCCAGCTCACCAGGCGGGGATCAGCCCCAGCATTTT. V and J are TRBV18 and TRBJ1-5; D gene uncertain. CDR3 size: 13 residues. Germline loops: CDR1 KGHSH, CDR2 LQKENI. Trimming shortened V by 2 bases and J by 5 bases, and 7 bases separated the two germline ends. Full variable domain (remainder filled in from reference TRBV18 and TRBJ1-5): NAGVMQNPRHLVRRRGQEARLRCSPMKGHSHVYWYRQLPEEGLKFMVYLQKENIIDESGMPKERFSAEFPKEGPSILRIQQVVRGDSAAYFCASSPGGDQPQHFGDGTRLSIL.

The DNA for the CDR3 is TGCAGCGTTGAACCGTACCGCGGGGAAGAGACCCAGTACTTC. Translation gives CSVEPYRGEETQYF. The V gene is TRBV29-1, the J gene TRBJ2-5, with TRBD2 as a possible D gene (6 bases). There are 14 residues in the CDR3. CDR1 and CDR2 from the germline V gene are SQVTM and ANQGSEA. V was pared by 2 bases and J by 3 bases, with 13 bases between.

The chain has TRBV16 and TRBJ1-5; D not certain. The CDR3 runs to 14 residues. V lost 0 bases, J lost 3 bases, and 6 bases lay in between. Germline CDR1 KGHSY, CDR2 FQNENV. The CDR3 loop reads CASSQSGSNQPQHF. The CDR3 DNA is TGTGCCAGCAGCCAATCCGGGTCCAATCAGCCCCAGCATTTT.

V is TRBV2 and J is TRBJ1-4; 9 positions agree with TRBD1. Germline V gene data show CDR1 as SNHLY and CDR2 as FYNNEI. V lost 6 bases, J lost 5 bases, and 4 bases stayed unmatched. The CDR3 length is 14 residues. The CDR3 spells CASREQGANEKLFF. As DNA, the CDR3 is TGTGCCAGCAGGGAACAGGGGGCGAATGAAAAACTGTTTTTT.

This chain joins TRBV19 and TRBJ1-5, with D unresolved. Germline loops: CDR1 LNHDA, CDR2 SQIVND (reference sequence). The CDR3 is made up of 13 amino acids. V lost 5 bases and J lost 7, with 12 bases in between. CDR3 nucleotide sequence: TGTGCCAGTAGTTGGGAGAGCGGGCAGCCCCAGCATTTT. Translated: CASSWESGQPQHF. Together with reference TRBV19 and TRBJ1-5, the CDR3 gives the full variable domain: DGGITQSPKYLFRKEGQNVTLSCEQNLNHDAMYWYRQDPGQGLRLIYYSQIVNDFQKGDIAEGYSVSREKKESFPLTVTSAQKNPTAFYLCASSWESGQPQHFGDGTRLSIL.

The chain couples TRBV10-3 to TRBJ1-1, with D unclear. The V and J ends lost 0 bases and 5 bases respectively, with 10 bases between them. The CDR3 is 14 amino acids. The germline V gene encodes CDR1 ENHRY and CDR2 SYGVKD. CDR3 region: CAISESGRRTEAFF. Here the CDR3 DNA reads TGTGCCATCAGTGAGTCCGGGAGAAGGACTGAAGCTTTCTTT.

The chain carries TRBV5-6 and TRBJ2-5; 12 bases are shared with TRBD2. CDR3 size: 16 residues. V lost 1 base and J lost 5; bases outside the gene matches: 6. Germline loops: CDR1 SGHDT, CDR2 YYEEEE. The CDR3, as DNA: TGTGCCAGCAGCTTGACGTCTAGCGGGAGGGGCGAGACCCAGTACTTC. Translating it yields CASSLTSSGRGETQYF.

This clone was picked up one time. The chain employs TRBV7-8 and TRBJ2-2, with a tentative D call TRBD1 (8 bases). Germline CDR1 reads SGHVS; CDR2 reads FQNEAQ. V dropped 5 bases and J dropped 6 bases, with 40 bases sitting between them. The CDR3 sequence is 23 residues long. The CDR3 DNA is TGTGCCAGCAGCCCGACCCCCGGTACCCGGATAAGCGGGACAGGTGCGGGCGCCGGGGAGCTGTTTTTT. Encoded protein: CASSPTPGTRISGTGAGAGELFF.

The J gene is TRBJ1-1, the V gene TRBV9; no reliable D call. Trimming shortened V by 0 bases and J by 1 base, and 7 bases separated the two germline ends. CDR3 size: 14 residues. Germline assignment: CDR1 SGDLS and CDR2 YYNGEE. CDR3 protein: CASSVGPGNTEAFF. Written as DNA, the CDR3 is TGTGCCAGCAGCGTAGGTCCGGGGAACACTGAAGCTTTCTTT.

This clone was observed a single time. The rearrangement joins TRBV5-5 to TRBJ2-1, with a possible D match to TRBD2 (7 bases). The CDR3 contains 13 residues. V lost 10 bases to trimming and J lost 2 bases, with 13 bases between them. The V gene's germline CDR1 is SGHKS and CDR2 YYEKEE (reference sequence). CDR3 in DNA: TGTGCCGGGGGGCGGGAGACCTACAATGAGCAGTTCTTC. Protein sequence: CAGGRETYNEQFF.

This clone was counted only a few times. The chain combines TRBV10-2 with TRBJ1-2; 7 nucleotides line up with TRBD1. The ends lost 4 bases at V and 8 bases at J; junction bases unmatched: 16. This CDR3 is 16 amino acids long. Germline CDR1 and CDR2: WSHSY and SAAADI. CDR3 bases: TGCGCCAGCAGTGGTTTCGACAGGGTCAGCCGTGGCGGCTACACCTTC. It encodes CASSGFDRVSRGGYTF.

The V call is TRBV18, the J call TRBJ2-7; tentatively, D is TRBD1 (5 bases). Trimming pared 5 bases from V and 3 bases from J, leaving 8 bases between. This CDR3 region has 12 residues. Germline V gene sequence: CDR1 KGHSH, CDR2 LQKENI. CDR3 in amino acids: CASSTDSYEQYF. In DNA form, the CDR3 reads TGTGCCAGCTCAACCGACAGCTACGAGCAGTACTTC.

The chain joins TRBV3-1 (or the pseudogene TRBV3-2) to TRBJ2-4; the match to TRBD2 covers 10 bases. CDR3 length: 18 amino acids. Losses at the gene ends were 4 bases for V and 8 bases for J; bases not matched to a gene: 17. Germline V lookup: CDR1 LGHDT, CDR2 YNNKEL (reference sequence). CDR3 in DNA: TGTGCCAGCAGCCCATCATTTCGGACTAGCGGCAGTCAAGACATTCAGTACTTC. Translation: CASSPSFRTSGSQDIQYF.